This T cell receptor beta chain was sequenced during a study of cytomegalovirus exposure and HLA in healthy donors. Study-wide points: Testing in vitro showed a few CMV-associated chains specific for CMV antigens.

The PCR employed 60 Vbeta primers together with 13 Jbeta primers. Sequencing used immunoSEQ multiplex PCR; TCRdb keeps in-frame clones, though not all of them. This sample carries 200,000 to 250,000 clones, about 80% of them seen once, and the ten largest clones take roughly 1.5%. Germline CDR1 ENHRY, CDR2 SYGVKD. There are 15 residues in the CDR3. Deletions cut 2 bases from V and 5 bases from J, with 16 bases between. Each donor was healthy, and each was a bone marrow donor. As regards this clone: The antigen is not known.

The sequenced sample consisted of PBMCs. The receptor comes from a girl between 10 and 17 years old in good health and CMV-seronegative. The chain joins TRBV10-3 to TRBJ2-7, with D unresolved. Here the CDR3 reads CAISEALLAGDEQYF. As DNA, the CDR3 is TGTGCCATCAGTGAGGCCCTACTGGCAGGCGACGAGCAGTACTTC.